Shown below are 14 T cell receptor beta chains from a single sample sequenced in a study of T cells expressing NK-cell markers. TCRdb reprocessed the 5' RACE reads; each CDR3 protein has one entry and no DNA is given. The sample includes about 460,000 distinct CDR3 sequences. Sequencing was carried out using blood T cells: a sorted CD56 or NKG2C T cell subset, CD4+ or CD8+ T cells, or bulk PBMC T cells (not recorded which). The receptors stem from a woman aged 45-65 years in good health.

CDR3 protein: CASSQDRAGALAPYNEQFF. V is TRBV3-1 and J is TRBJ2-1; checking the TCRdb D call of TRBD2 is not possible without DNA. Germline-derived CDR1 and CDR2 are LGHDT and YNNKEL (reference sequence). The CDR3 covers 19 residues.

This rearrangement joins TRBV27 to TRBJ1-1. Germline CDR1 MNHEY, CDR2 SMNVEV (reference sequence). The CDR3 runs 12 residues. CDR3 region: CASSLQVGEAFF.

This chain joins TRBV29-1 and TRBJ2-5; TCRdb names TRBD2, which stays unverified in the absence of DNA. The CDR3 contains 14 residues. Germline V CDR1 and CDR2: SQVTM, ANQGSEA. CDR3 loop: CSVGCRGLLETQYF.

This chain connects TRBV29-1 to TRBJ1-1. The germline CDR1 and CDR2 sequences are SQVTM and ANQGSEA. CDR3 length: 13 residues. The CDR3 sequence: CSVLRPLNTEAFF.

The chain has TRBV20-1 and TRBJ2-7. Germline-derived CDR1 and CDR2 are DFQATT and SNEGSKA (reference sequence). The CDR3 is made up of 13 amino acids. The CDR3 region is CSARPGTSYEQYF.

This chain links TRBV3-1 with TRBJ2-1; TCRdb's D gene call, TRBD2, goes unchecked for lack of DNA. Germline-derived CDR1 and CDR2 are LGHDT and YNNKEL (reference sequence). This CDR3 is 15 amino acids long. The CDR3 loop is CASSQVAGGGNEQFF.

The CDR3 is CANEDRGSGYTF. This chain uses TRBV12-3 or TRBV12-4 with TRBJ1-2; TCRdb lists TRBD1, though no DNA is available to test this call. This CDR3 contains 12 residues.

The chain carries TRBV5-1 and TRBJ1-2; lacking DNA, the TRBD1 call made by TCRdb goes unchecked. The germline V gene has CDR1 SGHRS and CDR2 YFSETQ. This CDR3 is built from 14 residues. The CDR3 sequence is CASSRDTTNYGYTF. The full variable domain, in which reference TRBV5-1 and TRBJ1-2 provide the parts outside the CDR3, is KAGVTQTPRYLIKTRGQQVTLSCSPISGHRSVSWYQQTPGQGLQFLFEYFSETQRNKGNFPGRFSGRQFSNSRSEMNVSTLELGDSALYLCASSRDTTNYGYTFGSGTRLTVV.

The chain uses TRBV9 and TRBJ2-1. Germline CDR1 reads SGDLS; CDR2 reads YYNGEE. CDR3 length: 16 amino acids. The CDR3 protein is CACSVSQNPIYNEQFF. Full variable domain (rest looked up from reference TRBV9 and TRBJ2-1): DSGVTQTPKHLITATGQRVTLRCSPRSGDLSVYWYQQSLDQGLQFLIQYYNGEERAKGNILERFSAQQFPDLHSELNLSSLELGDSALYFCACSVSQNPIYNEQFFGPGTRLTVL.

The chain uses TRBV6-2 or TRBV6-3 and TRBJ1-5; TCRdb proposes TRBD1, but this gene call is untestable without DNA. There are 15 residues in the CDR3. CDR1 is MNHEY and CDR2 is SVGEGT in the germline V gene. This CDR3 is CASSSLDRANQPQHF.

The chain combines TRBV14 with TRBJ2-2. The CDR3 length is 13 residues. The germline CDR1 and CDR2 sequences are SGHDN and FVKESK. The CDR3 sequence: CASSQRIAGELFF. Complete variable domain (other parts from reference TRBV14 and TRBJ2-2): EAGVTQFPSHSVIEKGQTVTLRCDPISGHDNLYWYRRVMGKEIKFLLHFVKESKQDESGMPNNRFLAERTGGTYSTLKVQPAELEDSGVYFCASSQRIAGELFFGEGSRLTVL.

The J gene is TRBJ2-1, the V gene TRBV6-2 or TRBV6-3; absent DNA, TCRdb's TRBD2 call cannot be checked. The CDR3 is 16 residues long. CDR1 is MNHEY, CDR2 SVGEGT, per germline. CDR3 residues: CASSTLLASWDNEQFF.

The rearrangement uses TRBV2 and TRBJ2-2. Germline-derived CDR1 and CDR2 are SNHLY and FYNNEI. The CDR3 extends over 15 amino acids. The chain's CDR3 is CASSAVSRTTGELFF.

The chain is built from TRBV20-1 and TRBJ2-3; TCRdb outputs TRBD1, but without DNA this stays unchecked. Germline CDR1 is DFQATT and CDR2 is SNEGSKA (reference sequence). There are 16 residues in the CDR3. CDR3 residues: CSASLYTGGFLDTQYF.